Sequencing of this TCR beta chain was carried out in a study of PD-1 blockade in mismatch repair-deficient tumors. The CDR3 extends over 15 amino acids. V was cut by 0 bases and J by 1 base, with 9 bases left in between. Germline V CDR1 and CDR2: MNHGY, SVAAGI. This clone has only one observation. Sequencing used immunoSEQ multiplex PCR; TCRdb keeps in-frame clones, though not all of them. The table includes 95,000 to 150,000 clones, roughly 86% detected once. The chain links TRBV6-9 to TRBJ1-1, with D uncertain. The material was peripheral blood, obtained 44 weeks after starting pembrolizumab. This TCR was recovered from an adult with mismatch repair-deficient cancer. DNA of the CDR3: TGTGCCAGCAGTTATTCGAGGGTCCCGAACACTGAAGCTTTCTTT. It specifies CASSYSRVPNTEAFF.